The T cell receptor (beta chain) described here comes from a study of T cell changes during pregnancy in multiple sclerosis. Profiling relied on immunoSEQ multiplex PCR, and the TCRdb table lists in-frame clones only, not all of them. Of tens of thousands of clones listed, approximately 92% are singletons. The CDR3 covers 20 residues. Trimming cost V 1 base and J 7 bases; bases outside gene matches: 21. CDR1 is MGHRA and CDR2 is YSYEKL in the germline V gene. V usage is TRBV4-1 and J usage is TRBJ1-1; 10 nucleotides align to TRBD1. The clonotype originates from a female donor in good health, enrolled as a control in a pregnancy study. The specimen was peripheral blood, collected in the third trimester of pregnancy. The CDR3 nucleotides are TGCGCCAGCAGCCAAGCAAGAGGGGGGAGGGGAGGACAGGGGGAGTTTGAAGCTTTCTTT. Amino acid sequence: CASSQARGGRGGQGEFEAFF.